A single sample gave rise to the 22 T cell receptor beta chains below, sequenced in a study of blood T cell repertoires in COVID-19. Using immunoSEQ multiplex PCR, the repertoire was profiled, and TCRdb retains in-frame clones only, with some absent. The sample carries 65,000 to 95,000 clones, approximately 93% recorded once. The sequenced sample was peripheral blood. The receptors were sampled from a man aged 45-60 years with COVID-19, enrolled during active disease.

The chain uses TRBV18 and TRBJ1-1; a weak D match, TRBD1 (6 bases). The germline V gene has CDR1 KGHSH and CDR2 LQKENI. V shed 6 bases and J shed 4 bases, with 18 bases lying between them. CDR3 length: 15 amino acids. Here the CDR3 DNA reads TGTGCCAGCTCCCTAAAGGCGGGGGCTGGCACTGAAGCTTTCTTT. Translating it yields CASSLKAGAGTEAFF.

The chain combines TRBV2 with TRBJ1-3; D remains ambiguous. Germline assignment: CDR1 SNHLY and CDR2 FYNNEI. This CDR3 has 13 amino acids. With 8 bases removed from V and 5 bases from J, the gap between germline ends came to 13 bases. The CDR3 here is CASSTMARNTIYF. CDR3 DNA: TGTGCCAGCTCCACCATGGCCAGAAACACCATATATTTT.

The chain carries TRBV11-2 and TRBJ2-5; 9 bases map to TRBD2. The germline gives CDR1 SGHAT, CDR2 FQNNGV. V was clipped by 0 bases and J by 9 bases; unmatched bases: 5. This CDR3 has 14 residues. The CDR3 spells CASSLDPSGVSQYF. For the CDR3, the DNA is TGTGCCAGCAGCTTAGATCCTAGCGGGGTTTCCCAGTACTTC.

This clone has just one count. The chain has TRBV20-1 and TRBJ1-1; D remains ambiguous. Deletions cut 7 bases from V and 10 bases from J, with 13 bases between. Germline V gene lookup returns CDR1 DFQATT and CDR2 SNEGSKA (reference sequence). CDR3 length equals 10 residues. The DNA for the CDR3 is TGCAGTGTCTTTCGGGTGGTAGCTTTCTTT. Translation: CSVFRVVAFF.

The chain uses TRBV2 and TRBJ2-3, with D possibly TRBD2 on 6 matching bases. V was pared by 8 bases and J by 6 bases, with 21 bases between. The CDR3 is 15 amino acids. Germline V CDR1 and CDR2: SNHLY, FYNNEI. The CDR3 DNA is TGTGCCAGCGGGCGGGACTCCCCTTCGACGGATACGCAGTATTTT. This encodes CASGRDSPSTDTQYF.

The chain has TRBV7-6 and TRBJ1-1; 7 bases are a match to TRBD1. This CDR3 contains 15 residues. Germline CDR1 and CDR2: SGHVS and FNYEAQ. V was pared by 5 bases and J by 5 bases, with 11 bases of the junction left unmatched. In nucleotides, the CDR3 is TGTGCCAGCAGCCCCGGAAGGGGGCGACGAACTGAAGCTTTCTTT. This sequence encodes CASSPGRGRRTEAFF.

The chain combines TRBV9 with TRBJ2-3; D is unclear. The length of the CDR3 is 12 residues. V lost 4 bases, J lost 0 bases, and 3 bases lay in between. Germline V CDR1 and CDR2: SGDLS, YYNGEE. The CDR3: CASSYSTDTQYF. CDR3 DNA: TGTGCCAGCAGCTATAGCACAGATACGCAGTATTTT.

In the case of this clone: The junction departs from germline at one end; a sequencing error may be responsible. The J gene is TRBJ2-2, the V gene TRBV7-7; tentatively, D is TRBD2 (5 bases). The CDR3 is made up of 17 amino acids. Germline CDR1 SSHAT, CDR2 FNYEAQ (reference sequence). The CDR3: CASSFTLLVGSTGELFF. The CDR3 DNA reads as TGTGCTAGCAGCTTTACGTTGTTGGTTGGGAGCACCGGGGAGCTGTTTTTT.

The J gene is TRBJ1-2, the V gene TRBV12-3 or TRBV12-4; no definite D call. V was clipped by 1 base and J by 6 bases, with 9 bases between them. CDR3 length: 13 residues. For the CDR3, the DNA is TGTGCCAGCAGTTTAGTTCCCGGGAATGGCTACACCTTC. Protein sequence: CASSLVPGNGYTF.

This chain connects TRBV6-1 to TRBJ2-1, with 13 nucleotides matching TRBD2. V lost 4 bases to trimming and J lost 6 bases; unmatched junction nucleotides: 6. The CDR3 covers 16 residues. Germline CDR1 MNHNS, CDR2 SASEGT. The DNA of the CDR3 is TGTGCCAGCAGTGCGGAGGGACTAGCGGGGTCCAATGAGCAGTTCTTC. It encodes CASSAEGLAGSNEQFF.

The J gene is TRBJ2-1, the V gene TRBV28, with D possibly being TRBD2 (6 bases). This CDR3 is built from 15 residues. The germline V gene encodes CDR1 MDHEN and CDR2 SYDVKM. V was clipped by 4 bases and J by 6 bases, with 16 bases between them. The CDR3 nucleotides are TGTGCCAGCAGTTCGACTACCCCGACTAGCAATGAGCAGTTCTTC. It specifies CASSSTTPTSNEQFF.

The chain uses TRBV7-3 and TRBJ2-3, with D perhaps TRBD2 (5 bases). Trimming stripped 1 base from V and 1 base from J, with 9 bases between. Germline loops: CDR1 SGHTA, CDR2 FQGTGA. This CDR3 is built from 15 residues. The CDR3 region is CASSLSGSGTDTQYF. Written as DNA, the CDR3 is TGTGCCAGCAGCTTAAGCGGGTCAGGCACAGATACGCAGTATTTT.

This rearrangement joins TRBV7-3 to TRBJ2-3, with TRBD2 as a possible D gene (6 bases). CDR1 SGHTA and CDR2 FQGTGA come from the germline V gene. This CDR3 spans 16 amino acids. V was pared by 2 bases and J by 1 base, with 13 bases between. The CDR3 here is CASSLPPGEGTDTQYF. DNA of the CDR3: TGTGCCAGCAGCTTACCTCCGGGAGAGGGCACAGATACGCAGTATTTT.

V is TRBV5-1 and J is TRBJ1-1; 7 bases align to TRBD1. Germline assignment: CDR1 SGHRS and CDR2 YFSETQ. Unmatched junction bases numbered 4, after V lost 5 bases and J lost 3 bases. This CDR3 comprises 13 residues. The chain's CDR3 is CASRITGDTEAFF. The CDR3, as DNA: TGCGCCAGCAGGATTACAGGGGACACTGAAGCTTTCTTT.

The V call is TRBV7-2, the J call TRBJ2-5, with D possibly being TRBD2 (6 bases). The V gene's germline CDR1 is SGHTA and CDR2 FQGNSA. Trimming cost V 0 bases and J 2 bases, with 10 bases left between them. This CDR3 has 15 amino acids. The CDR3 DNA reads TGTGCCAGCAGCTTAGCCGGTAGCGGACAAGAGACCCAGTACTTC. Protein product: CASSLAGSGQETQYF.

The chain uses TRBV7-2 and TRBJ2-3; maybe TRBD2 (5 bases). The CDR3 is 14 amino acids. V lost 1 base and J 0 bases, leaving 5 bases between the germline ends. The germline gives CDR1 SGHTA, CDR2 FQGNSA. In DNA, the CDR3 is TGTGCCAGCAGCTTAGAGCGGAGCACAGATACGCAGTATTTT. It encodes CASSLERSTDTQYF.

The rearrangement links TRBV19 to TRBJ2-1; TRBD2 aligns across 12 bases. The CDR3 runs 14 residues. Germline V gene data show CDR1 as LNHDA and CDR2 as SQIVND (reference sequence). Trimming removed 9 bases from V and 6 bases from J; junction bases left unmatched: 6. In DNA form, the CDR3 reads TGTGCCAGCCAGGGACTAGCGGGCACCAATGAGCAGTTCTTC. Translation gives CASQGLAGTNEQFF. The variable domain in full, completed from reference TRBV19 and TRBJ2-1, reads DGGITQSPKYLFRKEGQNVTLSCEQNLNHDAMYWYRQDPGQGLRLIYYSQIVNDFQKGDIAEGYSVSREKKESFPLTVTSAQKNPTAFYLCASQGLAGTNEQFFGPGTRLTVL.

The chain combines TRBV7-9 with TRBJ2-7; 10 bases are a match to TRBD1. This CDR3 contains 15 residues. CDR1 and CDR2 (germline): SEHNR, FQNEAQ (reference sequence). V was clipped by 6 bases and J by 1 base; unmatched bases: 6. The CDR3 sequence: CASRRDRGQSYEQYF. The CDR3 DNA follows: TGTGCCAGCAGGAGGGACAGGGGTCAATCCTACGAGCAGTACTTC.

The CDR3 DNA reads as TGTGCCAGCAGCTTAGTAGGGCCTAGCGAGACAGATACGCAGTATTTT. Translated, it gives CASSLVGPSETDTQYF. The gene calls are TRBV5-6 and TRBJ2-3; TRBD2 is a possible D gene (6 bases). This CDR3 has 16 residues. V was cut by 2 bases and J by 3 bases, with 16 bases left in between. Germline-derived CDR1 and CDR2 are SGHDT and YYEEEE.

J is TRBJ2-1 and V is TRBV2, with 14 bases aligning to TRBD2. The germline V gene encodes CDR1 SNHLY and CDR2 FYNNEI. The V segment lost 8 bases and the J segment 10 bases; nucleotides outside the gene matches: 7. The CDR3 has 14 amino acids. The chain's CDR3 is CASRGTSGSVEQFF. CDR3 nucleotide sequence: TGTGCCAGCCGGGGGACTAGCGGGAGTGTCGAGCAGTTCTTC. Using reference TRBV2 and TRBJ2-1 for the parts outside the CDR3, the full variable domain is EPEVTQTPSHQVTQMGQEVILRCVPISNHLYFYWYRQILGQKVEFLVSFYNNEISEKSEIFDDQFSVERPDGSNFTLKIRSTKLEDSAMYFCASRGTSGSVEQFFGPGTRLTVL.

This clone was seen a single time. The chain carries TRBV4-3 and TRBJ2-7; TRBD2 agrees at 14 bases. This CDR3 contains 18 residues. Germline V gene sequence: CDR1 LGHNA, CDR2 YSLEER. Trimming removed 0 bases from V and 5 bases from J; junction bases left unmatched: 9. CDR3 sequence: CASSQDRLAGGPGNEQYF. In DNA, the CDR3 is TGCGCCAGCAGCCAAGACCGACTAGCGGGAGGGCCGGGAAACGAGCAGTACTTC.

The chain couples TRBV7-6 to TRBJ2-2; 7 nucleotides match TRBD2. Germline V gives CDR1 SGHVS, CDR2 FNYEAQ. The CDR3 spans 16 residues. V was pared by 1 base and J by 2 bases, with 4 bases of the junction left unmatched. This CDR3 reads CASSLGPGGNTGELFF. CDR3 DNA: TGTGCCAGCAGCTTAGGCCCGGGGGGAAACACCGGGGAGCTGTTTTTT.